A selection of T cell receptor beta chains follows, all from one sample in a study of monozygotic twins with inflammatory bowel disease. One entry per CDR3 protein, without DNA, is what TCRdb gives after re-calling the 5' RACE reads. Its listing shows about 160,000 distinct CDR3 sequences. The sequenced sample consisted of blood. The receptors shown here come from a human donor with ulcerative colitis or Crohn's disease, or a healthy co-twin of an affected twin (not recorded which). Each CDR3 is given with its conserved first and last residue. Each record gives: V gene, J gene, CDR3 protein.

TRBV3-1,TRBJ2-3,CASSPGLAASTDTQYF
TRBV12-5,TRBJ2-1,CASGPWTSLFSYNEQFF
TRBV28,TRBJ2-7,CASSQGAGVPPIYEQYF
TRBV5-5,TRBJ1-5,CASSWTTGEYQPQHF
TRBV27,TRBJ2-2,CASSPLAGKVAGELFF
TRBV20-1,TRBJ2-3,CSALSGGGTDTQYF
TRBV5-1,TRBJ2-1,CASVLGWESNEQFF
TRBV10-3,TRBJ2-1,CAIRLAGEEQFF
TRBV6-6,TRBJ1-5,CATRDSNQPQHF
TRBV3-1,TRBJ2-2,CASSQVGTSSNTGELFF
TRBV6-1,TRBJ1-5,CASSRQGGNQPQHF
TRBV5-4,TRBJ2-1,CASSFDVRLTYNEQFF
TRBV6-5,TRBJ2-5,CASSYRGGGQETQYF
TRBV12-3/TRBV12-4,TRBJ1-5,CASSFQGAGNQPQHF
TRBV23-1,TRBJ2-5,CASSRPQTQETQYF
TRBV20-1,TRBJ2-1,CSARPLALTYNEQFF
TRBV29-1,TRBJ2-2,CSVDGANTGELFF
TRBV9,TRBJ2-7,CASSVGEGQIYEQYF
TRBV28,TRBJ2-7,CASSYERENEQYF
TRBV20-1,TRBJ2-2,CSARDRLAGESGELFF
TRBV5-1,TRBJ1-3,CASSLGLTGADGNTIYF
TRBV20-1,TRBJ1-1,CSAMTPSTAEAFF
TRBV6-2/TRBV6-3,TRBJ2-2,CASSYPIKPGTLPGELFF
TRBV29-1,TRBJ2-3,CSVEIQGTFTDTQYF
TRBV20-1,TRBJ2-5,CSARIGGGETQYF